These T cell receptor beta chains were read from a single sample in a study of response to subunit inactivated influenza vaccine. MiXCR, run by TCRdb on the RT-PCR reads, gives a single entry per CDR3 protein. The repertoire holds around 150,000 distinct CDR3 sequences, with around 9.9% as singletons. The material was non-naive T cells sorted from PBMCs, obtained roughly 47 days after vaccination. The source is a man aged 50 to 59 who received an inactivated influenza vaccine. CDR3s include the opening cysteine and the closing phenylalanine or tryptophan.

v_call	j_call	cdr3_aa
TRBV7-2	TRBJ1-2	CASSPNGFRSGYTF
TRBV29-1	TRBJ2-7	CSVAVGQAESEQYF
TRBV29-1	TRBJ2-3	CSVDARTGQYF
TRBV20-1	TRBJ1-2	CSASIRGISGYTF
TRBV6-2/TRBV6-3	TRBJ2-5	CASRLIGPPSRETQYF
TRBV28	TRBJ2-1	CASRRLAGGGYNEQFF
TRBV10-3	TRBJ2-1	CAISGWGQGRGYNEQFF
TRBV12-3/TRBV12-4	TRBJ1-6	CASSFGSAGRALHF
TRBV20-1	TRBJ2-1	CSARVGFDNEQFF
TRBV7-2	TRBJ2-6	CASSLNAGSTGANVLTF
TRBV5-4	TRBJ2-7	CASSLAGSKEQYF
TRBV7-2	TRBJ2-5	CASSLVGGAYQETQYF
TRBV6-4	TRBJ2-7	CASSGDYLTYEQYF
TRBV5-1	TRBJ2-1	CASSFRPSGTYNEQFF
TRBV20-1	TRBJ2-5	CSAKQGEETQYF
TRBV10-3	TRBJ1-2	CAISGRRGYGYTF
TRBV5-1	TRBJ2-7	CASSRDRGPRLGYEQYF
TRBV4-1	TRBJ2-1	CASSQEGFPSGSSYNEQFF
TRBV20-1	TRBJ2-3	CSARGLAGGPTDTQYF
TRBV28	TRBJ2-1	CASSLKPWTSGSYNEQFF
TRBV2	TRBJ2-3	CASSPRDNTDTQYF
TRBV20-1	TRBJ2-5	CSARASMGFETQYF
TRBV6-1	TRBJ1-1	CASTLPGGTEAFF
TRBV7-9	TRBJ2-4	CASSLVAGINIQYF
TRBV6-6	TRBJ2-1	CASTSYNEQFF
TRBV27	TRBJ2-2	CASSLTLYTGELFF
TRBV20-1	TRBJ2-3	CSASGETTDTQYF
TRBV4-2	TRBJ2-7	CASSQDGLAGEQYF
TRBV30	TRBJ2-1	CAWTPLGGQPRGSEQFF
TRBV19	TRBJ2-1	CASRRGGRNEQFF
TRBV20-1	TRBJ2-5	CSAISGGETQYF
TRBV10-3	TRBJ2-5	CAISESDRQETQYF
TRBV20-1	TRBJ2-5	CSAHAGTGGPTTQYF
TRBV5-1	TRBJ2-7	CASSLELTGNIYEQYF
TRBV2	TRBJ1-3	CASSELYSIGGNTIYF
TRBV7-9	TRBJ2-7	CASSFSGTGLHSYEQYF
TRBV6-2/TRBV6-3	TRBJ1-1	CASSEMNTEAFF